This T cell receptor beta chain was sequenced in a study of T cells in localized non-small cell lung cancer. In the case of this clone: Its target is unknown.

The protocol was immunoSEQ multiplex PCR, while the TCRdb copy is restricted to in-frame clones and leaves out a portion. The sample lists fewer than 40,000 clones, approximately 80% occurring once. Regarding the study as a whole: Longer overall survival associated with higher blood T cell density; shorter survival with higher adjacent-lung clonality.

CDR3 length equals 13 residues. Between the trimmed V and J ends, which lost 3 bases and 7 bases, there was a span of 7 bases. The V gene's germline CDR1 is LGHNA and CDR2 YSLEER. Sequences were derived from peripheral blood, sampled before any cancer treatment. This receptor was obtained from a male donor older than 55 with stage II squamous cell lung carcinoma. The chain links TRBV4-3 to TRBJ1-6; possible D gene TRBD1, 6 bases. The CDR3 DNA is TGCGCCAGCAGCCAGAGGGGGAATTCACCCCTCCACTTT. Its protein is CASSQRGNSPLHF.